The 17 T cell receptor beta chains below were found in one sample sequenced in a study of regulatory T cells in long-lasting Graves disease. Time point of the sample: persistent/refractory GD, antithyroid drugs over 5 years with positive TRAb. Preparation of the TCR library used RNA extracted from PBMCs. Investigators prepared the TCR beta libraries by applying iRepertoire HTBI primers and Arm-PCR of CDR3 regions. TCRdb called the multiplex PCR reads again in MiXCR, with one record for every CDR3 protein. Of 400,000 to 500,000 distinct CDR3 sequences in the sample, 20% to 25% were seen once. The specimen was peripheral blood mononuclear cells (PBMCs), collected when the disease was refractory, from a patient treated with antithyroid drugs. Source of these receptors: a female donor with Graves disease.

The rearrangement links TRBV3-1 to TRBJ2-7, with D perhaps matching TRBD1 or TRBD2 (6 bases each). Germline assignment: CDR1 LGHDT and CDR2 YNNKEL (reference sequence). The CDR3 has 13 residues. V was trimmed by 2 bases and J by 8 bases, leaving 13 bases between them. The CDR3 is CASSQIRGGKQYF. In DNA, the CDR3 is TGTGCCAGCAGCCAAATAAGAGGGGGGAAGCAGTACTTC.

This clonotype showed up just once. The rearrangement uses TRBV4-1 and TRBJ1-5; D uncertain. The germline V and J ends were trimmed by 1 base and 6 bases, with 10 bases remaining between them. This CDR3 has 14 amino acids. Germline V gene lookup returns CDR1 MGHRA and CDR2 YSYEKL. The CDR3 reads CASSQVSAVQPQHF. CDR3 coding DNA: TGCGCCAGCAGCCAAGTCAGTGCCGTTCAGCCCCAGCATTTT.

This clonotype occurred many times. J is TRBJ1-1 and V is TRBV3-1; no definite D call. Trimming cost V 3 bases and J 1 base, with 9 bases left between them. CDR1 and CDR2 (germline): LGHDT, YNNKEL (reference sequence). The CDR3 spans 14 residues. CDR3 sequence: CASSHDSWNTEAFF. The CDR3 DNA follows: TGTGCCAGCAGCCATGACTCATGGAACACTGAAGCTTTCTTT.

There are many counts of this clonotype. CDR3 in DNA: TGTGCCAGCAGCGTCAGCGGACATCAGCCCCAGCATTTT. Translating it yields CASSVSGHQPQHF. The chain employs TRBV28 and TRBJ1-5; no reliable D call. This CDR3 is built from 13 residues. V shed 6 bases and J shed 5 bases, with 11 bases lying between them. Germline V lookup: CDR1 MDHEN, CDR2 SYDVKM.

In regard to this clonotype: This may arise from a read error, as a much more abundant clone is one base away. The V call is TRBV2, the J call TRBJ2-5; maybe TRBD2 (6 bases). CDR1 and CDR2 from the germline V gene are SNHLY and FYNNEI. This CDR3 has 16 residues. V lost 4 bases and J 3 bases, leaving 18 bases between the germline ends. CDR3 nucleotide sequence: TGTGCCAGCAGTGGACGGCCTAGGACTAACGAAGAGACCCAGTACTTC. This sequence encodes CASSGRPRTNEETQYF.

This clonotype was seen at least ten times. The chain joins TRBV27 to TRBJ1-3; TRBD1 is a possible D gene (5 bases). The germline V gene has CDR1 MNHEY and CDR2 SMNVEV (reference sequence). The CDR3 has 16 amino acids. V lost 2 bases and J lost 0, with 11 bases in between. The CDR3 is CASSLRWDYSGNTIYF. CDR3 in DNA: TGTGCCAGCAGTTTACGTTGGGACTACTCTGGAAACACCATATATTTT.

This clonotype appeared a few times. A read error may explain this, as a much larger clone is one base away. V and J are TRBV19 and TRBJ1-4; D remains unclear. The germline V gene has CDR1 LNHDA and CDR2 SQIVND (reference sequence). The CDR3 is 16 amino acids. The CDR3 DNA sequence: TGTGCCAGTAGTCTCCGACACAGAGCAACTAATGAAAAACTGGTTTTT. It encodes CASSLRHRATNEKLVF.

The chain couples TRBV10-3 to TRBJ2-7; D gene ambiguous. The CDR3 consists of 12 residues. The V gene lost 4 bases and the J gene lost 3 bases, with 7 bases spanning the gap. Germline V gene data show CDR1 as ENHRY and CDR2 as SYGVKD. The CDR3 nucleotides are TGTGCCATCAGTGGGCCGAACTACGAGCAGTACTTC. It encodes CAISGPNYEQYF.

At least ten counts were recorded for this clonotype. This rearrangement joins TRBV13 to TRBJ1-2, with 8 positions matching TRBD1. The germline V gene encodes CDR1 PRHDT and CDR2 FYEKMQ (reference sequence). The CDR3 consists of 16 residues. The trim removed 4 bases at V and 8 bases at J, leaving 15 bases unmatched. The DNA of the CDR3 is TGTGCCAGCAGCTCGGACAGGGATGGGGTCCTTGGCGGCTACACCTTC. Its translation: CASSSDRDGVLGGYTF.

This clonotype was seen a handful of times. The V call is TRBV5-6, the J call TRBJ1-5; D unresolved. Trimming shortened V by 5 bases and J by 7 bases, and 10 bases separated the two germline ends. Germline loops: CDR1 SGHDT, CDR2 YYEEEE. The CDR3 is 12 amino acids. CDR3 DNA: TGTGCCAGCAGTGTCTTAGGACAGCCCCAGCATTTT. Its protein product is CASSVLGQPQHF.

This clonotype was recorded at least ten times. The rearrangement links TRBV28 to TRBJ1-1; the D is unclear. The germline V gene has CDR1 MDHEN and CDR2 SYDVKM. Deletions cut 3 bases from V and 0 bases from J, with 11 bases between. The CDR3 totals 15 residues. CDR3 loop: CASSFWSEMNTEAFF. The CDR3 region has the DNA TGTGCCAGCAGTTTCTGGTCAGAGATGAACACTGAAGCTTTCTTT.

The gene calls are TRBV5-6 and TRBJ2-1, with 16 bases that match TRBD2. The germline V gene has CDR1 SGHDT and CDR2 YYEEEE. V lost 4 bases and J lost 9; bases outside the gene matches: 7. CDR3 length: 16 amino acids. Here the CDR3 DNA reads TGTGCCAGCAGCGGGGGGACTAGCGGGAGGGCGGGTGAGCAGTTCTTC. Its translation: CASSGGTSGRAGEQFF.

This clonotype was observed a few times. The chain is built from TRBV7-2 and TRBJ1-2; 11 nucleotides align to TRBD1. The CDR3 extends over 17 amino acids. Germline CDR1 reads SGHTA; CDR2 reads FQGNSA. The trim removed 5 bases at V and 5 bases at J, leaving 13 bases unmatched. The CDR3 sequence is CASSAAPRTGGFYGYTF. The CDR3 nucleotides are TGTGCCAGCAGCGCGGCCCCCCGGACAGGGGGCTTTTATGGCTACACCTTC.

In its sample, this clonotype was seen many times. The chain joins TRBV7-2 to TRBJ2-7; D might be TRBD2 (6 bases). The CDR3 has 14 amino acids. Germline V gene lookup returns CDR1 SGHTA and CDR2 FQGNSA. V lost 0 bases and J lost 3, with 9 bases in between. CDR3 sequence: CASSLAGGIYEQYF. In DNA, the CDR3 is TGTGCCAGCAGCTTAGCAGGCGGGATCTACGAGCAGTACTTC.

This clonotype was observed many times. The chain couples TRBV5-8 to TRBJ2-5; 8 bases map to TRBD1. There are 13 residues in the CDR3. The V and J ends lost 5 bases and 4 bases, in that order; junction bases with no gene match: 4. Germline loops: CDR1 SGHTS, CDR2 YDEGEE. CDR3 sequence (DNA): TGTGCCAGCAGGTACAGGGGGAGAGAGACCCAGTACTTC. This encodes CASRYRGRETQYF.

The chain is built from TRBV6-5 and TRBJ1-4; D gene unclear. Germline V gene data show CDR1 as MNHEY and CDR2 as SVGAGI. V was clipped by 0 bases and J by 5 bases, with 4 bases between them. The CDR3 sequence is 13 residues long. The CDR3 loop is CASSYSSNEKLFF. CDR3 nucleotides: TGTGCCAGCAGTTACTCGTCAAATGAAAAACTGTTTTTT.

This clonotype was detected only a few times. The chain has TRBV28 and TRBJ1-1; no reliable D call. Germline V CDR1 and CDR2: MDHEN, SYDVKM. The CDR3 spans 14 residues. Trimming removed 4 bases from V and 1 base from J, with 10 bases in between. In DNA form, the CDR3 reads TGTGCCAGCAGTTCCCCTGCTGGGAACACTGAAGCTTTCTTT. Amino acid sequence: CASSSPAGNTEAFF.